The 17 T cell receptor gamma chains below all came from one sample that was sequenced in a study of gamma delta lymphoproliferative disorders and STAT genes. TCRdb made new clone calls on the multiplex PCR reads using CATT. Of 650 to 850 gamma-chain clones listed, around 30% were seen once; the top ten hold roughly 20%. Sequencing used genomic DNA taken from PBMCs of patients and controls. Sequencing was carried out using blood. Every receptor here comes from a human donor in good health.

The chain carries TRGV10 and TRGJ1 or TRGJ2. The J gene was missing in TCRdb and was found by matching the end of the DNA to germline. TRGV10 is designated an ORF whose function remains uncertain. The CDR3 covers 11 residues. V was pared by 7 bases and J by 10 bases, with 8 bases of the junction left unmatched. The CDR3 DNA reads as TGTGCTGCGTGGTCCTACGGGAAGAAACTCTTT. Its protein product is CAAWSYGKKLF.

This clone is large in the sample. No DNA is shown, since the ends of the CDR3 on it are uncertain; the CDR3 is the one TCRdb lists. The CDR3 here is CTTVPAGPILYKKLF. For the V gene the call is TRGV11; the J gene has no call. TRGV11 belongs to the ORF category, with a function that is uncertain. The CDR3 adds up to 15 amino acids, both ends counted.

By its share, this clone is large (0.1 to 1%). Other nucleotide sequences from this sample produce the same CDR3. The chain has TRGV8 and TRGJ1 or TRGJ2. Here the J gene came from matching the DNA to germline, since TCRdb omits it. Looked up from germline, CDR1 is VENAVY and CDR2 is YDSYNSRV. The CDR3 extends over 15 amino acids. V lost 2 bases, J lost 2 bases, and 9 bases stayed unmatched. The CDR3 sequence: CATWDNPLDYYKKLF. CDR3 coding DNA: TGTGCCACCTGGGATAATCCCTTAGATTATTATAAGAAACTCTTT.

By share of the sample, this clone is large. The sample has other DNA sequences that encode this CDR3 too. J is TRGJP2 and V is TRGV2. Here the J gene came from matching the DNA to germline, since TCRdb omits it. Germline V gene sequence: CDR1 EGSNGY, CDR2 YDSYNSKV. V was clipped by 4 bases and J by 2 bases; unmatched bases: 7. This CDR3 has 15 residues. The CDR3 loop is CATWERRSSDWIKTF. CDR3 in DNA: TGTGCCACCTGGGAAAGACGAAGTAGTGATTGGATCAAGACGTTT.

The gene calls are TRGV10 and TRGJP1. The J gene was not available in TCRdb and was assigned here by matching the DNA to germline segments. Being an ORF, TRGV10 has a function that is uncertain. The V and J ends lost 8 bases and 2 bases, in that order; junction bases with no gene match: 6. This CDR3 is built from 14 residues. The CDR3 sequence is CAAWGRTTGWFKIF. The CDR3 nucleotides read TGTGCTGCGTGGGGGAGAACCACTGGTTGGTTCAAGATATTT.

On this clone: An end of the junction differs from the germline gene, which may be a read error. The DNA of the CDR3 is TGCGCGGGACCTCTTCCTTATACCACTGGTTGGTTCAAGATATTT. Amino acid sequence: CAGPLPYTTGWFKIF. The V and J genes are TRGV10 and TRGJP1. No J gene was available from TCRdb, and it was assigned here by a germline match of the DNA. TRGV10 is an ORF; its function is uncertain. The CDR3 totals 15 residues.

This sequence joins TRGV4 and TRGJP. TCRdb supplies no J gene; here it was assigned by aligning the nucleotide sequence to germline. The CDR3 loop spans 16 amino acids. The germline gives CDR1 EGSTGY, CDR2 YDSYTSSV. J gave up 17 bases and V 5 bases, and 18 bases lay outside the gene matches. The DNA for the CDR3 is TGTGCCACCTGGGGCATTTCAAGAGTTGGGCAAAAAATCAAGGTATTT. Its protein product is CATWGISRVGQKIKVF.

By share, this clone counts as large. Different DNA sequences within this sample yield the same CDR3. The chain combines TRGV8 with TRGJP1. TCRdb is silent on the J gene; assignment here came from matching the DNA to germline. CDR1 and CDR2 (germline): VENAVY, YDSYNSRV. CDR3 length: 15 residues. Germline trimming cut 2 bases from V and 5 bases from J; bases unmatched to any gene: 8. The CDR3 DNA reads TGTGCCACCTGGGATACCTCTCCAACTGGTTGGTTCAAGATATTT. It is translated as CATWDTSPTGWFKIF.

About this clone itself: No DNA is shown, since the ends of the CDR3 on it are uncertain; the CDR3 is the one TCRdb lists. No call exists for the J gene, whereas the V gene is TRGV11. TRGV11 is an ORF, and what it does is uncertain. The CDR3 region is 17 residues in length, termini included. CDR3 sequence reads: CTTVPAGLKCGDWIKTF.

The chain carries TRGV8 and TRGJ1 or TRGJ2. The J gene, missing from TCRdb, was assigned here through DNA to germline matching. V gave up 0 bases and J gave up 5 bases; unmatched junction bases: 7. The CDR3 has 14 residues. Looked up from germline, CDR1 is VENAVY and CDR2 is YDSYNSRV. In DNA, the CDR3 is TGTGCCACCTGGGATAGGGATCTCGATTATAAGAAACTCTTT. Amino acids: CATWDRDLDYKKLF.

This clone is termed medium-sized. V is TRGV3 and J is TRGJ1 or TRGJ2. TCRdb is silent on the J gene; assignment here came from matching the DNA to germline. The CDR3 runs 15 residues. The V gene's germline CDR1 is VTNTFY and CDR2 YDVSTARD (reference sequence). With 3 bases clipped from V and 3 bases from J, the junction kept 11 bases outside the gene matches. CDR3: CATWDVPLSYYKKLF. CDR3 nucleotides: TGTGCCACCTGGGACGTCCCCCTCTCTTATTATAAGAAACTCTTT.

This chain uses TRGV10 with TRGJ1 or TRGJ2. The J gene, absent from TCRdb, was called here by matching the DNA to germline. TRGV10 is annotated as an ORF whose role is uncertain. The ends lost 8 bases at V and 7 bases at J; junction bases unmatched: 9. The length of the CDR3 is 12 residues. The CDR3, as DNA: TGTGCTGCGTGGCCTACCGGGTATAAGAAACTCTTT. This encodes CAAWPTGYKKLF.

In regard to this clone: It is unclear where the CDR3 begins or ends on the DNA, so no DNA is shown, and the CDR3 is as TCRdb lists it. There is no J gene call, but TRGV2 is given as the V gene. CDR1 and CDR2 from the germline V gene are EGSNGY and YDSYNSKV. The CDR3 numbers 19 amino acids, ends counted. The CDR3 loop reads CATWDGIIIRNSLAVEQHF.

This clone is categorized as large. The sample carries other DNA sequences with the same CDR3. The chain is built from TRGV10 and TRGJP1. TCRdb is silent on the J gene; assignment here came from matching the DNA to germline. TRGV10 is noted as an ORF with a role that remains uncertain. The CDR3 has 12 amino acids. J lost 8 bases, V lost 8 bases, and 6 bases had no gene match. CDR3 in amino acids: CAAWAKGWFKIF. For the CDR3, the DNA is TGTGCTGCGTGGGCCAAGGGTTGGTTCAAGATATTT.

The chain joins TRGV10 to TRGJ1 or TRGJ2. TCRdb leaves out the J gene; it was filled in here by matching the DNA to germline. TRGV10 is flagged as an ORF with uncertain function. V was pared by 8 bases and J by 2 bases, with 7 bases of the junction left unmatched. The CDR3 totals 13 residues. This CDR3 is CAAWDLHYYKKLF. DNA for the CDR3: TGTGCTGCGTGGGATCTCCATTATTATAAGAAACTCTTT.

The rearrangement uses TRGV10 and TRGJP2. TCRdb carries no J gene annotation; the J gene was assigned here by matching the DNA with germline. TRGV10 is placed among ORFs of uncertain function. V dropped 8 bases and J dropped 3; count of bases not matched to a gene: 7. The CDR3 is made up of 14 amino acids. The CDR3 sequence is CAAWDTGSDWIKTF. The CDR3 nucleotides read TGTGCTGCGTGGGATACCGGTAGTGATTGGATCAAGACGTTT.

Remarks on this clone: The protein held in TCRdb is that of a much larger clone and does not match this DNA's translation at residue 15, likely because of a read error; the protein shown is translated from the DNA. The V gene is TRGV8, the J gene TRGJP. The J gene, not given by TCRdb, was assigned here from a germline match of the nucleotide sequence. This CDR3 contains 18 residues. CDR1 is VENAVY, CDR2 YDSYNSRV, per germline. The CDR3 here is CATWDRTIQELGKKSKVF. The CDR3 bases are TGTGCCACCTGGGATAGGACTATCCAAGAGTTGGGCAAAAAAAGCAAGGTATTT.